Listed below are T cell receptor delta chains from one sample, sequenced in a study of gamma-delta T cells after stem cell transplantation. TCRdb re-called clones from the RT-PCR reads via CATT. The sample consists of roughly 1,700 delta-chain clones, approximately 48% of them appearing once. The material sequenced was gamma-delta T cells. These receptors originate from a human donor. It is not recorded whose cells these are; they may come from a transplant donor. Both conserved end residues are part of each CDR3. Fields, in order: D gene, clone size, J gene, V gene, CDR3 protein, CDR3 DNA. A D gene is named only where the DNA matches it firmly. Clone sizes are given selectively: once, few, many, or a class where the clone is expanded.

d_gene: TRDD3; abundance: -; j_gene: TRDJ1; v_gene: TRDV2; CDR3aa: CACEPVLGDIVTDKLIF; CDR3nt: TGTGCCTGTGAACCGGTACTGGGGGATATTGTAACCGATAAACTCATCTTT
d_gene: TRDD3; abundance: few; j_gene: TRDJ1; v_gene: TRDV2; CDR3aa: CACDYVLGDTNDKLIF; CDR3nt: TGTGCCTGTGACTATGTACTGGGGGATACCAACGATAAACTCATCTTT
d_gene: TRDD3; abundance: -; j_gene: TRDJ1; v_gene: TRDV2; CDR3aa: CACDTAGGGGERDKLIF; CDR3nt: TGTGCCTGTGACACGGCTGGGGGAGGCGGCGAGCGGGATAAACTCATCTTT
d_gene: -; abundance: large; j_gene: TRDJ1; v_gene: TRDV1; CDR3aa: CALGELDGVHKLIF; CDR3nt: TGTGCTCTTGGGGAACTAGATGGGGTGCATAAACTCATCTTT
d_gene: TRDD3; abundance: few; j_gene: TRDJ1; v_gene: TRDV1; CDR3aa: CALGEPATYFAWGIRSTDKLIF; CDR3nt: TGTGCTCTTGGGGAGCCGGCGACCTATTTCGCGTGGGGGATACGCAGCACCGATAAACTCATCTTT
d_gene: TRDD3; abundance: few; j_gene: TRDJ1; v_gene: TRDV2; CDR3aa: CACDTVRTGGYAVSTDKLIF; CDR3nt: TGTGCCTGTGACACCGTGCGTACTGGGGGATACGCAGTTTCAACCGATAAACTCATCTTT
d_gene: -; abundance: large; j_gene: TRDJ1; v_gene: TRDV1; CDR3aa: CALGEDDPSYWGEHTDKLIF; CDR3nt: TGTGCTCTTGGGGAAGACGATCCTTCCTACTGGGGGGAACACACCGATAAACTCATCTTT
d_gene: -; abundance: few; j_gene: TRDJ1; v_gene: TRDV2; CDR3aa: CACDTLGQHYTDKLIF; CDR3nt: TGTGCCTGTGACACGCTGGGGCAACATTACACCGATAAACTCATCTTT
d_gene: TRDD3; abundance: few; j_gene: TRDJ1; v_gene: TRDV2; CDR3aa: CACDELLGDTSYTDKLIF; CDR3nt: TGTGCCTGTGACGAGTTGCTGGGGGACACCTCTTACACCGATAAACTCATCTTT
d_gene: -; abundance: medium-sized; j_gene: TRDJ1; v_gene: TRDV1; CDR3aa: CALSKPPSSGLWGTPYTDKLIF; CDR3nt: TGTGCTCTGAGTAAACCTCCTTCCTCGGGGCTCTGGGGGACCCCGTACACCGATAAACTCATCTTT
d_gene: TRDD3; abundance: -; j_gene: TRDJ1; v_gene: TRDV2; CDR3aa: CACDNLGDTRTDKLIF; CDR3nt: TGTGCCTGTGACAATTTGGGGGATACGCGCACCGATAAACTCATCTTT
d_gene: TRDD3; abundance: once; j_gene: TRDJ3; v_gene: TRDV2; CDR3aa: CACDTGGSQSSWDARQMFF; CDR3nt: TGTGCCTGTGACACCGGGGGATCTCAGAGCTCCTGGGACGCCCGACAGATGTTTTTC
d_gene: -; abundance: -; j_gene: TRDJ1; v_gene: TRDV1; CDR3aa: CALGELPIFLPYTDKLIF; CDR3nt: TGTGCTCTTGGGGAACTTCCGATATTCCTCCCCTACACCGATAAACTCATCTTT
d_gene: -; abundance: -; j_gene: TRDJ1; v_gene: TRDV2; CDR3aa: CACDPLPTAVDGARDKLIF; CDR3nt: TGTGCCTGTGACCCTTTGCCTACGGCCGTGGACGGAGCCCGTGATAAACTCATCTTT
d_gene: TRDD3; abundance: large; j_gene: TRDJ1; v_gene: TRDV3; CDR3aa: CALSGGWDYTDKLIF; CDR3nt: TGTGCCTTATCTGGGGGATGGGATTACACCGATAAACTCATCTTT
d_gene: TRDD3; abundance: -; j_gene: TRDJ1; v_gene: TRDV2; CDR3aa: CACDPLEGDSPKPDKFIF; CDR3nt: TGTGCCTGTGACCCCCTGGAGGGGGATTCCCCGAAACCCGATAAATTCATCTTT
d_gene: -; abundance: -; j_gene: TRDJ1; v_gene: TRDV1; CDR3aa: CALGEASFLLIYWGPRGKLIF; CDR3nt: TGTGCTCTTGGGGAAGCCTCCTTCCTGCTGATTTACTGGGGCCCTCGGGGTAAACTCATCTTT
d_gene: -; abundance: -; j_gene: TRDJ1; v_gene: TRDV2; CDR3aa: CACDTVVMGPQRTDKLIF; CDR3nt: TGTGCCTGTGACACGGTCGTAATGGGGCCCCAGCGCACCGATAAACTCATCTTT
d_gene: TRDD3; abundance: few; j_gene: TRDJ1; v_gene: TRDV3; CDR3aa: CAFPGPDWGIRHTDKLIF; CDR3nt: TGTGCCTTTCCGGGTCCGGACTGGGGGATACGCCACACCGATAAACTCATCTTT
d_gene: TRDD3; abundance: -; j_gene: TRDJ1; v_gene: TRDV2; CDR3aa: CACDPLGVEKTDKLIF; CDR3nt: TGTGCCTGTGACCCTCTGGGGGTTGAGAAGACCGATAAGCTCATCTTT
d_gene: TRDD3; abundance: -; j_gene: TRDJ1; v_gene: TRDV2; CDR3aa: CACDVLGDPRDKLIF; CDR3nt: TGTGCCTGTGACGTCCTGGGGGACCCGAGGGATAAACTCATCTTT
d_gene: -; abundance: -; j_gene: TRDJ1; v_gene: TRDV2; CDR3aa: CACDTIGDDKLIF; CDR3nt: TGTGCCTGTGACACGATTGGGGACGATAAACTCATCTTT
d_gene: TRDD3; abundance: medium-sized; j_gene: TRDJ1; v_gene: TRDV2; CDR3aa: CACDLLGDLDKLIF; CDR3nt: TGTGCCTGTGACCTACTGGGGGACCTCGATAAACTCATCTTT
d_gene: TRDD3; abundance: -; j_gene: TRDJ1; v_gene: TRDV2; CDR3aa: CACDTLGDTPKYTDKLIF; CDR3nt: TGTGCCTGTGACACTCTGGGGGATACACCCAAGTACACCGATAAACTCATCTTT
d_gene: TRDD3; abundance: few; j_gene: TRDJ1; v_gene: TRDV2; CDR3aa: CACDPLLGYTDKLIF; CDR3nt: TGTGCCTGTGATCCCCTACTGGGGTACACCGATAAACTCATCTTT
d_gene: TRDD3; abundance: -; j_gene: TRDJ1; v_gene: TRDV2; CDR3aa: CACDTLTGGYETDKLIF; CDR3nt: TGTGCCTGTGACACCCTTACTGGGGGATACGAAACCGATAAACTCATCTTT